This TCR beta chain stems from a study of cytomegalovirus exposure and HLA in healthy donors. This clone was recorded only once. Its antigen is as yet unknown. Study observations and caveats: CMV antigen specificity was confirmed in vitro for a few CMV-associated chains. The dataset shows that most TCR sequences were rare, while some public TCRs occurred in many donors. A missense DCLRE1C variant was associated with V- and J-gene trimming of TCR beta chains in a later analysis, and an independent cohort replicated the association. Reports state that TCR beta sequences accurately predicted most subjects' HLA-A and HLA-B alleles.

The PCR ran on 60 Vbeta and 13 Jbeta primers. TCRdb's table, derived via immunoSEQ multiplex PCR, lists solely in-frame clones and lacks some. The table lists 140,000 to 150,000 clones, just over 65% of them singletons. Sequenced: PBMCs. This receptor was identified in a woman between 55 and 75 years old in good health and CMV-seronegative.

The chain's CDR3 is CASTPGSSGAYEQYF. CDR3 sequence (DNA): TGTGCCAGCACCCCTGGTTCTAGCGGGGCCTACGAGCAGTACTTC. The chain is built from TRBV6-5 and TRBJ2-7; TRBD2 agrees at 9 bases. V was clipped by 7 bases and J by 2 bases; unmatched bases: 9. Germline V gives CDR1 MNHEY, CDR2 SVGAGI. This CDR3 spans 15 amino acids.